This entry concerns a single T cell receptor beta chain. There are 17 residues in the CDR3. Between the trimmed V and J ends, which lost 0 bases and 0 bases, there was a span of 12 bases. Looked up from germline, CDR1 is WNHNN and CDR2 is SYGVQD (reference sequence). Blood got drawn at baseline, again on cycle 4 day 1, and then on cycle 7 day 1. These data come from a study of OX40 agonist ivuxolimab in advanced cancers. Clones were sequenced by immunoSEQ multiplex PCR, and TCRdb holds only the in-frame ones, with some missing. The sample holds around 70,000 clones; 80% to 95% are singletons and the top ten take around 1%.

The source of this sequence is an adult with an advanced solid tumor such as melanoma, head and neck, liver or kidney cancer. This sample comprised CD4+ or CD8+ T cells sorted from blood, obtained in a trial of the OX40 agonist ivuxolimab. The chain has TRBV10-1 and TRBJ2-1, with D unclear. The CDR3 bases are TGCGCCAGCAGTGAGTCAGGTCAGATCCGCTCCTACAATGAGCAGTTCTTC. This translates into CASSESGQIRSYNEQFF.